A single T cell receptor beta chain is shown here with its context. Its binding antigen is unknown. Base qualities are not provided; no much larger clone lies one nucleotide away. The same CDR3 arises from other DNA sequences in this sample as well. This entry comes from a study of PD-L1 blockade in urothelial cancer (dated by TCRdb to between 2016 and 2019). Concerning the study at large: Every patient began therapy around 2014 and was given atezolizumab 1,200 mg intravenously every 3 weeks. Durable clinical benefit was defined as a progression-free survival longer than 6 months, and TCR features were additionally tested against progression-free survival and overall survival. Durable clinical benefit was achieved by nine patients but not by the remaining 20. An ECOG performance status of 0 or 1 was recorded for the patients, and 0 to 3 prior chemotherapy regimens had been received by the patients. Pretreatment tumor samples, along with matched peripheral blood serially collected before and after atezolizumab treatment, were subjected to TCR sequencing. Blood samples were analyzed 3 weeks after the start of treatment (second dose) and 6 weeks after the start of treatment. An exploratory multi-omic analysis was conducted of the somatic, immune and clinical correlates of response to PD-L1 blockade with atezolizumab in urothelial cancer. About 85% of the roughly 29 patients were males with bladder-origin urothelial cancer, and about 65% of the roughly 30 reported a prior smoking history. Some 29 patients had pretreatment blood TCR-seq, roughly 24 had at least one posttreatment blood collection, and roughly 24 had tumor TCR-seq. In the same patients who had TCR sequencing, pretreatment tumors also underwent whole exome sequencing and RNA sequencing. Blood samples yielded a median of about 150,000 T cells and roughly 83,000 unique TCRs, with median clonality about 0.08. General conclusions and limits of the study: Patients with durable benefit showed greater expansion of tumor-associated TCR clones in peripheral blood 3 weeks after starting treatment (n of about 20, p = 0.022). A pretreatment peripheral blood TCR clonality below the median was linked to improved progression-free and overall survival. Because the sample size was small (n ≈ 29) and many exploratory analyses were performed, the results are intended to be hypothesis-generating.

The sample's time point, from its label and the paper: peripheral blood 6 weeks after treatment start. The cohort included 25 to 30 patients with locally advanced or metastatic urothelial carcinoma who were treated at Memorial Sloan Kettering on a trial protocol. Peripheral blood mononuclear cells were collected pretreatment and during treatment, with between 1 and 8 total time points per patient. The Qiagen DNeasy Blood extraction kit was used to purify genomic DNA from total PBMCs and from tumor samples. PBMCs were collected pretreatment and during treatment, and were isolated and stored as previously described. Each PCR received spiked-in synthetic TCR analog templates so that absolute template abundance could be estimated from read counts. TCRbeta CDR3 regions were amplified from genomic DNA with bias-controlled V and J gene primers using the immunoSEQ assay. Rearranged TCRbeta segments were sequenced at approximately 20X coverage. As for the original processing: Sequencing errors were corrected by clustering, and CDR3s were annotated against IMGT so that V, D and J genes could be assigned. Only productive TCRbeta rearrangements were used in downstream analyses, excluding out-of-frame or stop-codon sequences. Clonality was computed as one minus Shannon entropy normalized by the log of the number of unique productive sequences. Fisher's exact test with Benjamini-Hochberg correction, at a threshold of adjusted p below 0.01, was used to find clones that differed between time points or between blood and tumor. Imported from immuneACCESS, the table was reduced by TCRdb to in-frame sequences with V and J called. These copies leave out some clones; in studies compared against another copy, an unresolved V gene accounts for under half, and the cause of the remainder is not known. V and J calls and clone size come straight from that table; D and trimming were deduced from the DNA. This sample holds about 44,000 clones; under 95% were observed only once. Together, the top ten hold around 6.7% of the sample.

Compared with germline, V lacks 5 bases and J lacks 4 bases; bases without a gene match: 9. CDR1 and CDR2, per the germline V gene (reference sequence), are SEHNR and FQNEAQ. The cysteine opens and the phenylalanine closes a CDR3 of 17 amino acids. Only the CDR3 part of the read is kept: 51 bases, read in frame from the first base. This receptor chain uses TRBV7-9 and TRBJ2-1; 12 central nucleotides agree with TRBD2. The sequences come from PBMCs, collected around atezolizumab (anti-PD-L1) treatment. The receptor's source is a man aged 65-85 years with urothelial cancer. The sequence in DNA is TGTGCCAGCAGCCTCGGTGGACTAGCGGGACGATACAATGAGCAGTTCTTC. It specifies CASSLGGLAGRYNEQFF.